This is a list of T cell receptor beta chains from one sample in a study of blood T cell repertoires in COVID-19. This table comes from immunoSEQ multiplex PCR, and its TCRdb copy is limited to in-frame clones, with some not included. This sample has 150,000 or so clones, with roughly four fifths found just once. Sequenced material: peripheral blood. The receptors derive from a human donor with acute or convalescent COVID-19. The donor label of this sample is uncertain. Each CDR3 is given with its conserved first and last residue. D genes are given only for firm matches. Not all rows give a size; the values are once, few, many and, for expanded clones, a class.

J: TRBJ1-2
size: NA
D: NA
V: TRBV20-1
DNA: TGCAGTGCTATTCCCTCCTATGGCTACACCTTC
CDR3: CSAIPSYGYTF

J: TRBJ2-1
size: once
D: NA
V: TRBV6-6
DNA: TGTGCCAGCAGTTACAGCCCGAACAATGAGCAGTTCTTC
CDR3: CASSYSPNNEQFF

J: TRBJ2-7
size: once
D: NA
V: TRBV7-2
DNA: TGTGCCAGCAGCTTAGGCGGGGCTAGCTCCTACGAGCAGTACTTC
CDR3: CASSLGGASSYEQYF

J: TRBJ2-3
size: NA
D: TRBD2
V: TRBV11-3
DNA: TGTGCCAGCAGCTTGACTAGCGGGGCGCTTCATACGCAGTATTTT
CDR3: CASSLTSGALHTQYF

J: TRBJ1-1
size: NA
D: TRBD1
V: TRBV11-2
DNA: TGTGCCAGCAGCCCGGGACAGGGAAGTGAAGCTTTCTTT
CDR3: CASSPGQGSEAFF

J: TRBJ2-3
size: NA
D: TRBD2
V: TRBV2
DNA: TGTGCCAGCAGCCGACTAGCGGGGGGCACAGATACGCAGTATTTT
CDR3: CASSRLAGGTDTQYF

J: TRBJ1-1
size: NA
D: NA
V: TRBV10-3
DNA: TGTGCCATCAGTGTACCAGGGAAAACTGAAGCTTTCTTT
CDR3: CAISVPGKTEAFF

J: TRBJ1-1
size: NA
D: NA
V: TRBV14
DNA: TGTGCCAGCAGCCAGGGCATTAACACTGAAGCTTTCTTT
CDR3: CASSQGINTEAFF

J: TRBJ2-5
size: NA
D: NA
V: TRBV3-1/TRBV3-2
DNA: TGTGCCAGCAGCCAACTAGCCGCAGAGACCCAGTACTTC
CDR3: CASSQLAAETQYF

J: TRBJ2-5
size: NA
D: TRBD2
V: TRBV19
DNA: TGTGCCAGTAGTTCGCGTTTAGCGGGGCAGGAGACCCAGTACTTC
CDR3: CASSSRLAGQETQYF

J: TRBJ2-2
size: NA
D: NA
V: TRBV19
DNA: TGTGCCACCCGCAGCCAGGGACGAGGAGGGTCCGGGGAGCTGTTTTTT
CDR3: CATRSQGRGGSGELFF

J: TRBJ1-6
size: NA
D: NA
V: TRBV7-2
DNA: TGTGCCAGCAGCTTATGGTTGTTAGGGAGCTCCTATAATTCACCCCTCCACTTT
CDR3: CASSLWLLGSSYNSPLHF

J: TRBJ1-2
size: NA
D: TRBD1
V: TRBV19
DNA: TGTGCCAGCGACACGTCAGGGGGGTGGAGTGGCTACACCTTC
CDR3: CASDTSGGWSGYTF

J: TRBJ1-2
size: NA
D: NA
V: TRBV28
DNA: TGTGCCAGCAGGGGGCAAGATGGCTACACCTTC
CDR3: CASRGQDGYTF

J: TRBJ2-1
size: NA
D: NA
V: TRBV10-1
DNA: TGCGCCAGCAGTGAGTCGGTGGGCTTCAAGTTCTTC
CDR3: CASSESVGFKFF

J: TRBJ2-3
size: NA
D: NA
V: TRBV25-1
DNA: TGTGCCAGCAGTGACTGGTCGGGGGGCCTGCCAGATACGCAGTATTTT
CDR3: CASSDWSGGLPDTQYF

J: TRBJ1-2
size: NA
D: TRBD1
V: TRBV27
DNA: TGTGCCAGCAGTCCAAGGGGGACAGTCTATGGCTACACCTTC
CDR3: CASSPRGTVYGYTF

J: TRBJ1-5
size: NA
D: NA
V: TRBV2
DNA: TGTGCCAGCACCCTATCGGGGGTCCTGTATCAGCCCCAGCATTTT
CDR3: CASTLSGVLYQPQHF

J: TRBJ1-4
size: NA
D: TRBD1
V: TRBV27
DNA: TGTGCCAGCAGTCCGGGACAGGGGATATCGCTGTTTTTT
CDR3: CASSPGQGISLFF

J: TRBJ2-7
size: NA
D: TRBD1
V: TRBV3-1/TRBV3-2
DNA: TGTGCCAGCAGCTCAAGGGGCCAGGGGGTCTACGAGCAGTACTTC
CDR3: CASSSRGQGVYEQYF

J: TRBJ1-2
size: NA
D: NA
V: TRBV10-2
DNA: TGCGCCAGCTGTCCTCCGGGGGTTGGGTATGGCTACACCTTC
CDR3: CASCPPGVGYGYTF

J: TRBJ1-5
size: NA
D: NA
V: TRBV6-2/TRBV6-3
DNA: TGTGCCAGCAGTGTGGTGGTTTCTACTTTTAATCAGCCCCAGCATTTT
CDR3: CASSVVVSTFNQPQHF

J: TRBJ1-5
size: NA
D: NA
V: TRBV6-5
DNA: TGTGCCAGCAGGTTAACTCAGGGCCCCAATCAGCCCCAGCATTTT
CDR3: CASRLTQGPNQPQHF

J: TRBJ1-4
size: NA
D: NA
V: TRBV7-6
DNA: TGTGCCAGCAGCTTAGGGGCCGGGCCGCTTTCGGGGAATGAAAAACTGTTTTTT
CDR3: CASSLGAGPLSGNEKLFF

J: TRBJ2-2
size: NA
D: NA
V: TRBV3-1/TRBV3-2
DNA: TGTGCCAGCAGCCAATCTAACACCGGGGAGCTGTTTTTT
CDR3: CASSQSNTGELFF

J: TRBJ2-3
size: NA
D: NA
V: TRBV5-6
DNA: TGTGCCAGCAGCTTCCGCTTTACTTATACGGGGAGAACAGATACGCAGTATTTT
CDR3: CASSFRFTYTGRTDTQYF

J: TRBJ2-1
size: NA
D: NA
V: TRBV7-2
DNA: TGTGCCAGCAGCCAGTCCCATTTGGATGAGCAGTTCTTC
CDR3: CASSQSHLDEQFF

J: TRBJ1-5
size: few
D: TRBD1
V: TRBV19
DNA: TGTGCCAGTAGGGGACAGGGGTCAAGGCCCCAGCATTTT
CDR3: CASRGQGSRPQHF

J: TRBJ1-1
size: NA
D: TRBD1
V: TRBV19
DNA: TGTGCCAGTCAGGGACAGAGCGGTGAAGCTTTCTTT
CDR3: CASQGQSGEAFF

J: TRBJ2-7
size: NA
D: NA
V: TRBV19
DNA: TGTGCCAGTAGTATAGGTGGACAGCCTTCCTACGAGCAGTACTTC
CDR3: CASSIGGQPSYEQYF

J: TRBJ1-2
size: many
D: TRBD1
V: TRBV6-5
DNA: TGTGCCAGCAGCGACAGGGTTGTTGGCTACACCTTC
CDR3: CASSDRVVGYTF

J: TRBJ1-1
size: NA
D: NA
V: TRBV5-1
DNA: TGCGCCAGCAGCTTACGGGGTCGGGCTTTCTTT
CDR3: CASSLRGRAFF

J: TRBJ1-1
size: NA
D: NA
V: TRBV28
DNA: TGTGCCAGCAGTTTGAGCACTGAAGCTTTCTTT
CDR3: CASSLSTEAFF

J: TRBJ1-4
size: NA
D: NA
V: TRBV5-5
DNA: TGTGCCAGCAGCAGAGACAGGTTGGGTGAAAAACTGTTTTTT
CDR3: CASSRDRLGEKLFF

J: TRBJ2-7
size: NA
D: TRBD1
V: TRBV6-5
DNA: TGTGCCAGCAGTCAGCATGGGACAGGGGTCTACGAGCAGTACTTC
CDR3: CASSQHGTGVYEQYF

J: TRBJ1-2
size: few
D: NA
V: TRBV6-5
DNA: TGTGCCAGCAGTTACTCGAGAACAATGGGCCACACCTTC
CDR3: CASSYSRTMGHTF

J: TRBJ1-1
size: NA
D: NA
V: TRBV2
DNA: TGTGCCACGGAGGGAGGAGAAACTGAAGCTTTCTTT
CDR3: CATEGGETEAFF

J: TRBJ1-2
size: NA
D: TRBD1
V: TRBV19
DNA: TGTGCCAGTAGTATCGGACAGGGGGGACATGGCTACACCTTC
CDR3: CASSIGQGGHGYTF

J: TRBJ1-3
size: few
D: NA
V: TRBV5-1
DNA: TGCGCCAGCAGCTTGGTGGCAGGGAACTGGAACACCATATATTTT
CDR3: CASSLVAGNWNTIYF

J: TRBJ1-1
size: few
D: NA
V: TRBV5-1
DNA: TGCGCCAGCAGCGGTGGCAGAACTATGAACACTGAAGCTTTCTTT
CDR3: CASSGGRTMNTEAFF

J: TRBJ1-6
size: NA
D: NA
V: TRBV7-2
DNA: TGTGCCAGCAGTCCCCTAAGGACAGCCGCGAATTCACCCCTCCACTTT
CDR3: CASSPLRTAANSPLHF

J: TRBJ1-1
size: once
D: TRBD1
V: TRBV7-9
DNA: TGTGCCAGCAGCCCTCAAGCAGGGGGCGTAGGGACTGAAGCTTTCTTT
CDR3: CASSPQAGGVGTEAFF

J: TRBJ1-2
size: NA
D: TRBD1
V: TRBV7-9
DNA: TGTGCCAGCAGCTTTTTCCCACCTGGGACAGGGATTAACTATGGCTACACCTTC
CDR3: CASSFFPPGTGINYGYTF

J: TRBJ2-1
size: NA
D: NA
V: TRBV1
DNA: TGCACCAGCAGCCAAGATAAAGACGCAAGCGGGGGGGACAATGAGCAGTTCTTC
CDR3: CTSSQDKDASGGDNEQFF

J: TRBJ1-2
size: once
D: TRBD1
V: TRBV5-6
DNA: TGTGCCAGCAGCCCGGGACAGGAGGTTGGCTACACCTTC
CDR3: CASSPGQEVGYTF

J: TRBJ1-3
size: NA
D: TRBD1
V: TRBV6-6
DNA: TGTGCCAGCAGTCTCCAGGGACAGATCCCCATTCACTCTGGAAACACCATATATTTT
CDR3: CASSLQGQIPIHSGNTIYF